This T cell receptor (beta chain) was recorded in a study of OX40 agonist ivuxolimab in advanced cancers. The wider study: Dose-escalation cases comprised hepatocellular carcinoma, melanoma, renal cell or head and neck cancer. A history of anti-PD-1, anti-PD-L1 or anti-CTLA-4 therapy was acceptable, and roughly 40% had some.

TCRdb's copy holds only in-frame clones and misses some; the assay was immunoSEQ multiplex PCR. The sample has about 84,000 clones, 75% to 90% seen once. This CDR3 contains 13 residues. V was shortened by 2 bases and J by 3 bases, with 4 bases between the two germline ends. Germline CDR1 reads MRHNA; CDR2 reads SNTAGT. The source material was CD4+ or CD8+ T cells sorted from blood, sampled in a trial of the OX40 agonist ivuxolimab. This chain uses TRBV6-4 with TRBJ1-4; D is uncertain. The receptor's source is an adult with an advanced solid tumor such as melanoma, head and neck, liver or kidney cancer. The DNA for the CDR3 is TGTGCCAGCAGTGACGGTCCTAATGAAAAACTGTTTTTT. Translating gives CASSDGPNEKLFF.